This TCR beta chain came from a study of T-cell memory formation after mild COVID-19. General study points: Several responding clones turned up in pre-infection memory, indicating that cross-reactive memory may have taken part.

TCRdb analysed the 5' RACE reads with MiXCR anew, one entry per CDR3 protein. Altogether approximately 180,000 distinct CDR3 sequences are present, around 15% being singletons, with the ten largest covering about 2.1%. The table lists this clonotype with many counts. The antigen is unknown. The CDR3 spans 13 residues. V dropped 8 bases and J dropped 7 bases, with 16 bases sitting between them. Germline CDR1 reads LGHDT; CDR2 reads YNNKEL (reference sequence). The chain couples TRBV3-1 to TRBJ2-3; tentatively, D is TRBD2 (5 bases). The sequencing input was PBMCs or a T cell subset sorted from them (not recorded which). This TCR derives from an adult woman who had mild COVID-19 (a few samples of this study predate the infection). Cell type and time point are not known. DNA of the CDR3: TGTGCCAGCGGTCTGGCGGGCATAAATACGCAGTATTTT. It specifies CASGLAGINTQYF.